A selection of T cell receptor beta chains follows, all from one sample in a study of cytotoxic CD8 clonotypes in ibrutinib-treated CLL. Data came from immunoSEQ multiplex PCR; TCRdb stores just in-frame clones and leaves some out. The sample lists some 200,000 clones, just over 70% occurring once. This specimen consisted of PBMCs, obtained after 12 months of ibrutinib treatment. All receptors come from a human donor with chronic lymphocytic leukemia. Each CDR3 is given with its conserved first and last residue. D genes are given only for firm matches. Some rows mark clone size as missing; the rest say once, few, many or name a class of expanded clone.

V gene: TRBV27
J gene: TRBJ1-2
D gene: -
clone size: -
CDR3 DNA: TGTGCCAGCAGTTTATACGGGAATGGTGGCTACACCTTC
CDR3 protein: CASSLYGNGGYTF

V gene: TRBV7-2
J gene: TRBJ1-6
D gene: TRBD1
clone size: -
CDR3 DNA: TGTGCCAGCAACCCCCAGGGGGCTAATTCACCCCTCCACTTT
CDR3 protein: CASNPQGANSPLHF

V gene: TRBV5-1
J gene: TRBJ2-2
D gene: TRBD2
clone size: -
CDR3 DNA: TGCGCCAGCAGCTTGGTTCCGGGACTAGCGGGAATCGGGGAGCTGTTTTTT
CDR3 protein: CASSLVPGLAGIGELFF

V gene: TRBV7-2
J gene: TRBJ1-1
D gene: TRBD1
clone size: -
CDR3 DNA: TGTGCCAGCAGCCTGGGACAGGGAGTAATCACTGAAGCTTTCTTT
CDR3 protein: CASSLGQGVITEAFF

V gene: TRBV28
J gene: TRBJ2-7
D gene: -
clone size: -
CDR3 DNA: TGTGCCAGCAGTTTGGGCCTCTCCTACGAGCAGTACTTC
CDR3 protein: CASSLGLSYEQYF

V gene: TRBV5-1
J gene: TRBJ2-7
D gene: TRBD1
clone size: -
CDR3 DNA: TGCGCCAGCAGCCTAGGGGGCTTAAGCTCCTACGAGCAGTACTTC
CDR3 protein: CASSLGGLSSYEQYF

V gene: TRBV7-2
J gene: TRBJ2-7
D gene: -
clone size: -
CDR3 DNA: TGTGCCAGCAGCTTAGAGTGGGAGGGGGGGACCGAGCAGTACTTC
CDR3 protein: CASSLEWEGGTEQYF

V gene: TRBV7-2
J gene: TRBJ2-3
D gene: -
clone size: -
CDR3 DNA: TGTGCCAGCAGCCCATTGGGCAGGGCGAGTACAGATACGCAGTATTTT
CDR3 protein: CASSPLGRASTDTQYF

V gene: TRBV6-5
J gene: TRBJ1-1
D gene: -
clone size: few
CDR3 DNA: TGTGCCAGCGCAATTCGGGGACGAGAAGCTTTCTTT
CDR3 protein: CASAIRGREAFF

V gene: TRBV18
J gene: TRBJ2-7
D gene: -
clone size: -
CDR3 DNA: TGTGCCAGCTCACCACCGGTACGGCAGATCAGCTCCTACGAGCAGTACTTC
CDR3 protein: CASSPPVRQISSYEQYF

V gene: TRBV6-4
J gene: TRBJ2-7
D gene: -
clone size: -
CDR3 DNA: TGTGCCAGCAGTGCAAAGGGGGGGGGAGTGGAGCAGTACTTC
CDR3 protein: CASSAKGGGVEQYF

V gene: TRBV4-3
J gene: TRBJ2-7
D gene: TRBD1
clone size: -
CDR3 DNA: TGCGCCAGCAGCCAAGAACAGGGGCCCTCCTACGAGCAGTACTTC
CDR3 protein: CASSQEQGPSYEQYF

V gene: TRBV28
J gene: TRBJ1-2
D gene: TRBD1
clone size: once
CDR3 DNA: TGTGCCAGCAGTTCACAGGGGGCCAGCTATGGCTACACCTTC
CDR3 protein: CASSSQGASYGYTF

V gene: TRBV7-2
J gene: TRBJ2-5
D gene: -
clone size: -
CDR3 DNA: TGTGCCAGCAGCTTAGGTAGACCACAAGAGACCCAGTACTTC
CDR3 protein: CASSLGRPQETQYF

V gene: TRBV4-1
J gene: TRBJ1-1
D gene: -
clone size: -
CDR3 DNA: TGCGCCAGCAGCCAAGAAGCGGGGGGCTTGACTGAAGCTTTCTTT
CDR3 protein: CASSQEAGGLTEAFF

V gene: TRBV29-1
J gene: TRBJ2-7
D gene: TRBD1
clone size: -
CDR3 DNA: TGCAGCGCCACCGGGACAGGGATATACGAGCAGTACTTC
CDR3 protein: CSATGTGIYEQYF

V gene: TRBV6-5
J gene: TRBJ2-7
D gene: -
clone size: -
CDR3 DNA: TGTGCCAGCATCGACCGGAGGGGGGCCTACGAGCAGTACTTC
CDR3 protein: CASIDRRGAYEQYF

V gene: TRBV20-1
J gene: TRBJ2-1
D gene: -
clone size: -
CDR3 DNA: TGCAGTGCTAGAGCATACACTGAGCAGTTCTTC
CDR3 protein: CSARAYTEQFF

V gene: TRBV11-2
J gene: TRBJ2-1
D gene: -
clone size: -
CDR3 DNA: TGTGCCAGCAGCCTACAGGGCGCGACGGGGAATGAGCAGTTCTTC
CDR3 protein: CASSLQGATGNEQFF

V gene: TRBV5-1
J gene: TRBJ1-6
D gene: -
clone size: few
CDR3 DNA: TGCGCCAGCCGAAGGGGGGTAAATTCACCCCTCCACTTT
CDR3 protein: CASRRGVNSPLHF

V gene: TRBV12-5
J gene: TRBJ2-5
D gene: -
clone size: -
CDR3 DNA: TGTGCTAGTGGTCACGAGACCCAGTACTTC
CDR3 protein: CASGHETQYF

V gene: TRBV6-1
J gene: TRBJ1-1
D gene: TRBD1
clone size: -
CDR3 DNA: TGTGCCAGCAGTGAAAGTTGGACAGGTGATGAAGCTTTCTTT
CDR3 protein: CASSESWTGDEAFF

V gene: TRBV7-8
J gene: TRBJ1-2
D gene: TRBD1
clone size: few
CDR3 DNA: TGTGCCAGCAGTTTGGGACAGGGGAACTATGGCTACACCTTC
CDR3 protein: CASSLGQGNYGYTF

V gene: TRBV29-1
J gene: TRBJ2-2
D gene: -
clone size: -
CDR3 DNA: TGCAGCGTTGAAGGCCCGAACACCGGGGAGCTGTTTTTT
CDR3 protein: CSVEGPNTGELFF

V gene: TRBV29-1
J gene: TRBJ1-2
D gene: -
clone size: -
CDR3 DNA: TGCAGCGTTGAACCGACCAAAGAGGGGGGGCTGAGAGGCTACACCTTC
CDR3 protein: CSVEPTKEGGLRGYTF

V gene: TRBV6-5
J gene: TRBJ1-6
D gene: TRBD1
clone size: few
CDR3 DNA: TGTGCCAGCAGTTGGGGACAGCGCTATAATTCACCCCTCCACTTT
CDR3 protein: CASSWGQRYNSPLHF

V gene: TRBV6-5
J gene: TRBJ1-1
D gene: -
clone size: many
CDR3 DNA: TGTGCCAGCAGTTACCGGCAGGGCTATGAAGCTTTCTTT
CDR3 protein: CASSYRQGYEAFF

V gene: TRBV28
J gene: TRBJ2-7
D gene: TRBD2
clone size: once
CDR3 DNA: TGTGCCAGCAGTCCGGCCGGGACTACCTACGAGCAGTACTTC
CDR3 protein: CASSPAGTTYEQYF

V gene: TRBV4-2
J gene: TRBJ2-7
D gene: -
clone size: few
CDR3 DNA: TGTGCCAGCAGCCAAGCTTTTGGGGGATCCCGCGAGTACTTC
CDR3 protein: CASSQAFGGSREYF

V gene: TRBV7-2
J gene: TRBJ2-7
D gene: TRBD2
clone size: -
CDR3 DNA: TGTGCCAGCAGCGTGGGACTAGCGGGAGCGGGGGAGCAGTACTTC
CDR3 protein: CASSVGLAGAGEQYF

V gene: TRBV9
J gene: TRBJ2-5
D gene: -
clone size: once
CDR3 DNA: TGTGCCAGCAGCCTCCTGGGGCAGAATAAAGAGACCCAGTACTTC
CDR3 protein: CASSLLGQNKETQYF

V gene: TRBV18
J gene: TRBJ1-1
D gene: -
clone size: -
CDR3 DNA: TGTGCCAGCTCACCAAGTCAGGAGGGGAACACTGAAGCTTTCTTT
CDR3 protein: CASSPSQEGNTEAFF

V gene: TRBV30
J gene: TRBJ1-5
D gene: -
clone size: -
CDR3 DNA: TGTGCCTCTGATTATGGACAGCTAAAGAGTGGGCCCCAGCATTTT
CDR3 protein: CASDYGQLKSGPQHF

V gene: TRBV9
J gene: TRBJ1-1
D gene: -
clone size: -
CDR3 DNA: TGTGCCAGCAGCGTGGAGGGACATTTTTCTAACACTGAAGCTTTCTTT
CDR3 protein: CASSVEGHFSNTEAFF

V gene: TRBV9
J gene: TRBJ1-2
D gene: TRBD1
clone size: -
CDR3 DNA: TGTGCCAGCAGCGCTCAGACAGGGATTAACTATGGCTACACCTTC
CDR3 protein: CASSAQTGINYGYTF

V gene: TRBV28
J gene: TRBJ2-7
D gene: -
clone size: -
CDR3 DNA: TGTGCCAGCAAGTTATCAGGGACCTACGAGCAGTACTTC
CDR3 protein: CASKLSGTYEQYF

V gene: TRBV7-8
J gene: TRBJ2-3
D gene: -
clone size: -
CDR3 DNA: TGTGCCAGCAGCCCCCGCCCCCAGGGGCCCACAGATACGCAGTATTTT
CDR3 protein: CASSPRPQGPTDTQYF

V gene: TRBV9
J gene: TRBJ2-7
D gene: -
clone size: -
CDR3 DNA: TGTGCCAGCAGCGGGGACGGAGACTACGAGCAGTACTTC
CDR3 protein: CASSGDGDYEQYF

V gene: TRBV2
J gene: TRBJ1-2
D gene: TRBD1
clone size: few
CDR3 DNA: TGTGCCAGCAGTCGGGACAGGGATACCTATGGCTACACCTTC
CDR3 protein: CASSRDRDTYGYTF

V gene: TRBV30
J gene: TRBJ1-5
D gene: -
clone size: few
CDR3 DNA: TGTGCCTGGAGCTCGCCTCAGGGGTTGAAGCCCCAGCATTTT
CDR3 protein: CAWSSPQGLKPQHF

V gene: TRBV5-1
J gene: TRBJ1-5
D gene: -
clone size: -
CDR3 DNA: TGCGCCAGCAGTCCCGGGGGAGGGGGATATAGCAATCAGCCCCAGCATTTT
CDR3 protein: CASSPGGGGYSNQPQHF

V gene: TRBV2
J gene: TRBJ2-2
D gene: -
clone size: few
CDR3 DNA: TGTGCCAGCAGTGTGGCGAGTTTGCCCGGGGAGCTGTTTTTT
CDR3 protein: CASSVASLPGELFF

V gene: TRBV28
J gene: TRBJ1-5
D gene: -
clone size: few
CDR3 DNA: TGTGCCAGCAGTTTATTCCGTCAGCCCCAGCATTTT
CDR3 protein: CASSLFRQPQHF

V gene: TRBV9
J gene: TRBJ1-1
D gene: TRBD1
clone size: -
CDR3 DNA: TGTGCCAGTCGAAAAGACAGGGGCACTGAAGCTTTCTTT
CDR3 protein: CASRKDRGTEAFF

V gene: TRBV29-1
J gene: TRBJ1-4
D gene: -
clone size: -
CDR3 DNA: TGCAGCGTTGCCCAGGCTGAAAAACTGTTTTTT
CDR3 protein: CSVAQAEKLFF

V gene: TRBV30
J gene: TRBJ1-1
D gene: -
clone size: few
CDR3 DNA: TGTGCCTGGAGTGTGGGGACTGAAGCTTTCTTT
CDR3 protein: CAWSVGTEAFF

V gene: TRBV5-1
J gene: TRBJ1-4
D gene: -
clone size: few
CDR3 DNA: TGCGCCAGCAGCTTGGTAGTAGATGAAAAACTGTTTTTT
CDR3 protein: CASSLVVDEKLFF

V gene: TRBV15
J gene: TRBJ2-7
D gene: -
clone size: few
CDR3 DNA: TGTGCCACCAGCAGAGGTCTGGGATCTAATTCCTACGAGCAGTACTTC
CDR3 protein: CATSRGLGSNSYEQYF

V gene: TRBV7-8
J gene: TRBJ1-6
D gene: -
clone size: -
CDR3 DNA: TGTGCCAGCAGCTTATCGCTGGTCACCTATAATTCACCCCTCCACTTT
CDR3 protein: CASSLSLVTYNSPLHF

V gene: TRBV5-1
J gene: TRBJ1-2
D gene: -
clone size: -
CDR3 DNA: TGCGCCAGCAGCTTGGAGGGACGGCTAGCTAACTATGGCTACACCTTC
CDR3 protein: CASSLEGRLANYGYTF

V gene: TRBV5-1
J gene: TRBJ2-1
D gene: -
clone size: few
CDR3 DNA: TGCGCCAGCAGCTTGGGGCATGGCGTTTCGAATGAGCAGTTCTTC
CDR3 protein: CASSLGHGVSNEQFF

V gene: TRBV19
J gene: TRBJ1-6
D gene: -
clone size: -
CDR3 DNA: TGTGCCAGTAGTATACCCCCGACCCAGGGGCTTTCACCCCTCCACTTT
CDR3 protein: CASSIPPTQGLSPLHF